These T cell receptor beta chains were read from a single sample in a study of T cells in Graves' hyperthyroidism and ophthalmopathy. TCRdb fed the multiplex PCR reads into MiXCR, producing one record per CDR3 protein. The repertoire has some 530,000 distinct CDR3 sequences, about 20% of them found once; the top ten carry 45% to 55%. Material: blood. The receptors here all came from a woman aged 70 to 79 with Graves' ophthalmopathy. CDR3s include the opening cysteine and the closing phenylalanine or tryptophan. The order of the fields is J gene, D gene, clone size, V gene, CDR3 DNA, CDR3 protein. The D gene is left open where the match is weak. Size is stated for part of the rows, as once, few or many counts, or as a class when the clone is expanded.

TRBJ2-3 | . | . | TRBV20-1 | TGCAGTGCTAGAGAAAAGCGGTGGCCAGATACGCAGTATTTT | CSAREKRWPDTQYF
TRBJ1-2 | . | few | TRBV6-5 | TGTGCCAGCAGTTACGGGACACAGAACTATGGCTACACCTTC | CASSYGTQNYGYTF
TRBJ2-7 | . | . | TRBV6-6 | TGTGCCAGCAGTTACTTCTTAACAGGCGGGGGCGTCTACGAGCAGTACTTC | CASSYFLTGGGVYEQYF
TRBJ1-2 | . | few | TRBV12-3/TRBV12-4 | TGTGCCATGCAGACCCGGGCCCGGAGGTCTGGCTACACCTTC | CAMQTRARRSGYTF
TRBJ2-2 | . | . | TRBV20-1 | TGCAGTGCTAGATTCGGAGGGGCGAACGGGGAGCTGTTTTTT | CSARFGGANGELFF
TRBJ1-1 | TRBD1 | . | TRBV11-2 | TGTGCCAGCAGCCCACAGGGGTCCCTGAACACTGAAGCTTTCTTT | CASSPQGSLNTEAFF
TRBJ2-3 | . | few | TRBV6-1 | TGTGCCAGCAGTGAACAGGGGGATACGCAGTATTTT | CASSEQGDTQYF
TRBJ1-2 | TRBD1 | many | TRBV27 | TGTGCCAGCAGCTCGACAGGGTCTGGCTACACCTTC | CASSSTGSGYTF
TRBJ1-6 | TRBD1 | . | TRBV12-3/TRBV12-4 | TGTGCCAGCAGTTTAGGCGGGACAGAGAATTCACCCCTCCACTTT | CASSLGGTENSPLHF
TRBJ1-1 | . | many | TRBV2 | TGTGCCAGCGAAATCGAGGACCCCGGGCTGGGCACTGAAGCTTTCTTT | CASEIEDPGLGTEAFF
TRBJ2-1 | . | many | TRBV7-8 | TGTGCCAGCAGCACGAAGAGGGACCCCTACAATGAGCAGTTCTTC | CASSTKRDPYNEQFF
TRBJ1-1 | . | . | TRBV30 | TGTGCCCGGAGTGTCAGGGTTGACACTGGAGCTTTCTTT | CARSVRVDTGAFF
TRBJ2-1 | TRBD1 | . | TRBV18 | TGTGCCAGCTCAGGGACAGGGGGCTACAATGAGCAGTTCTTC | CASSGTGGYNEQFF
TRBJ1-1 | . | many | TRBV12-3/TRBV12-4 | TGTGCCAGCAGTTTACCACACAAGAACACTGAAGCTTTCTTT | CASSLPHKNTEAFF